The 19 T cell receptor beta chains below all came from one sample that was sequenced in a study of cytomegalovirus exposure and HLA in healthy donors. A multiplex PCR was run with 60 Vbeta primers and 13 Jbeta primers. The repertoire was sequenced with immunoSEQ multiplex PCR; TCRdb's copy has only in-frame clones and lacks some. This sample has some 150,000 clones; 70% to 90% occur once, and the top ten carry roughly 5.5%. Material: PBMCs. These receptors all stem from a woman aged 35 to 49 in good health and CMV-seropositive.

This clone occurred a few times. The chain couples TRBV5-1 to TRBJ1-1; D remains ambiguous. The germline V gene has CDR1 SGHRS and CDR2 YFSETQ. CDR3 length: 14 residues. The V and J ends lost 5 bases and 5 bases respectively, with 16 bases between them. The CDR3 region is CASRIEVEGTEAFF. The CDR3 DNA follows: TGCGCCAGCAGGATCGAGGTGGAGGGTACTGAAGCTTTCTTT. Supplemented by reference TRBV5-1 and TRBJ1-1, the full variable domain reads KAGVTQTPRYLIKTRGQQVTLSCSPISGHRSVSWYQQTPGQGLQFLFEYFSETQRNKGNFPGRFSGRQFSNSRSEMNVSTLELGDSALYLCASRIEVEGTEAFFGQGTRLTVV.

The DNA for the CDR3 is TGTGCCAGCAGACCCCGGCGGGTGAACACCGGGGAGCTGTTTTTT. Translated: CASRPRRVNTGELFF. The chain recombines TRBV28 with TRBJ2-2, with a possible D match to TRBD2 (5 bases). This CDR3 region has 15 residues. V was clipped by 6 bases and J by 1 base, with 12 bases between them. The germline gives CDR1 MDHEN, CDR2 SYDVKM.

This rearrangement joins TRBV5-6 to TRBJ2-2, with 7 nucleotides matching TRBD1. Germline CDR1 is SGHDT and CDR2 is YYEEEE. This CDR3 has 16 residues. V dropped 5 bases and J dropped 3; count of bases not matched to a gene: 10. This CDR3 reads CASRFADRVDTGELFF. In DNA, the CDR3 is TGTGCCAGCAGGTTTGCTGACAGGGTGGACACCGGGGAGCTGTTTTTT.

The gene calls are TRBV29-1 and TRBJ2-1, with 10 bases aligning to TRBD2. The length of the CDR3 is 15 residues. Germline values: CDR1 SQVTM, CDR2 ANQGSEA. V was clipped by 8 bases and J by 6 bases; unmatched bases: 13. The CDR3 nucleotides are TGCAGCACTACTTCAACTAGCGGGAACCCCAATGAGCAGTTCTTC. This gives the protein CSTTSTSGNPNEQFF.

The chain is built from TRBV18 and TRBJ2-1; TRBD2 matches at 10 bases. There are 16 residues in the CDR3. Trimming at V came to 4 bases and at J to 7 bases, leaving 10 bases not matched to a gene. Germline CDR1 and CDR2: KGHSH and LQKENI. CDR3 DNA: TGTGCCAGCTCACAACGCTCTAGCGGGAGCGGTAATGAGCAGTTCTTC. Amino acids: CASSQRSSGSGNEQFF.

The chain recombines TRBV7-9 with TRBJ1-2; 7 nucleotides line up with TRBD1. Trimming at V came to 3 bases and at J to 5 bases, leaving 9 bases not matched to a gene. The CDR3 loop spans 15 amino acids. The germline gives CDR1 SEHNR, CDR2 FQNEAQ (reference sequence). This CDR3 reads CASSLRQGFSYGYTF. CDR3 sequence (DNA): TGTGCCAGCAGCTTGCGACAGGGATTCTCGTATGGCTACACCTTC.

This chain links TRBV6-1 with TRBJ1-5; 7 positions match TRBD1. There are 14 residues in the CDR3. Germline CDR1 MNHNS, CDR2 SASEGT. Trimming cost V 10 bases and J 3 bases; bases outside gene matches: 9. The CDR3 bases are TGTGCCACAGCGGCCAGGGGGTCCAATCAGCCCCAGCATTTT. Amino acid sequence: CATAARGSNQPQHF.

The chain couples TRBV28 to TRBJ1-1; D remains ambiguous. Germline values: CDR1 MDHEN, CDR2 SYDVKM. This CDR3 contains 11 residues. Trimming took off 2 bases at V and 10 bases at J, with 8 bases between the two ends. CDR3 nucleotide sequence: TGTGCCAGCAGTTTAGGCAGGATAGCTTTCTTT. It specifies CASSLGRIAFF.

CDR3 coding DNA: TGTGCCAGCACCATGGGACAGGGGCGACTTAGCAATCAGCCCCAGCATTTT. This codes for CASTMGQGRLSNQPQHF. The chain recombines TRBV27 with TRBJ1-5; 10 nucleotides align to TRBD1. V lost 7 bases to trimming and J lost 0 bases; unmatched junction nucleotides: 9. This CDR3 comprises 17 residues. The germline V gene encodes CDR1 MNHEY and CDR2 SMNVEV (reference sequence).

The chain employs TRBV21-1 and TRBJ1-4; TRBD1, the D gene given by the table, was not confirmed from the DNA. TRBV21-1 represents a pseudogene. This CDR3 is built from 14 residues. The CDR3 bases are TGTGCCAGCAGCATCGACAGGGTGGAAGAAAAACTGTTTTTT. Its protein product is CASSIDRVEEKLFF.

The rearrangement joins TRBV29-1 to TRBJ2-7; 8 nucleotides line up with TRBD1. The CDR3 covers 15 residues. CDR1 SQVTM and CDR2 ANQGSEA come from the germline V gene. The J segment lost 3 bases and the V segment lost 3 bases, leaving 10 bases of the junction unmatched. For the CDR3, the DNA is TGCAGCGTTGAGATAGGCTACAGGGGGGACTACGAGCAGTACTTC. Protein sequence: CSVEIGYRGDYEQYF.

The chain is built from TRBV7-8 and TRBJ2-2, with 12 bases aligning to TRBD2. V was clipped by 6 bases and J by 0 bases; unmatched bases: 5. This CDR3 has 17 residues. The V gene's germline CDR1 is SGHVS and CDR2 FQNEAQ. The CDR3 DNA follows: TGTGCCAGCAGTTTTAGACTAGCGGGAGCGAACACCGGGGAGCTGTTTTTT. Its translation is CASSFRLAGANTGELFF.

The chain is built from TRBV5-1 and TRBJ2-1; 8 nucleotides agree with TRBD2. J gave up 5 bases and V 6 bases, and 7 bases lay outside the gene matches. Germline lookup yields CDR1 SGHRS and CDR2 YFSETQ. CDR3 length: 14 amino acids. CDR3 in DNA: TGCGCCAGCAAAACTAGCGGAGCTAACAATGAGCAGTTCTTC. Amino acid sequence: CASKTSGANNEQFF.

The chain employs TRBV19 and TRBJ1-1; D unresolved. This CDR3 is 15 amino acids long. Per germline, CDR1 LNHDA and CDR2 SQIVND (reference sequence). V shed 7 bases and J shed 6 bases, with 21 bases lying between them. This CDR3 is CASTARHWLSPEAFF. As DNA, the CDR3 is TGTGCCAGTACCGCCCGACATTGGCTTTCCCCTGAAGCTTTCTTT.

The CDR3 loop is CASSLGTGVGSPLHF. CDR3 bases: TGTGCCAGCAGCTTAGGGACAGGGGTTGGGTCACCCCTCCACTTT. The V call is TRBV7-6, the J call TRBJ1-6; 9 bases fit TRBD1. Trimming removed 1 base from V and 10 bases from J; junction bases left unmatched: 5. CDR1 is SGHVS and CDR2 is FNYEAQ in the germline V gene. The CDR3 runs to 15 residues.

CDR3 protein: CASSVGEANTEAFF. The CDR3 coding sequence is TGTGCCAGCAGCGTAGGTGAGGCGAACACTGAAGCTTTCTTT. The rearrangement uses TRBV9 and TRBJ1-1; D is uncertain. CDR3 length equals 14 residues. Trimming stripped 0 bases from V and 1 base from J, with 7 bases between. Germline CDR1 SGDLS, CDR2 YYNGEE.

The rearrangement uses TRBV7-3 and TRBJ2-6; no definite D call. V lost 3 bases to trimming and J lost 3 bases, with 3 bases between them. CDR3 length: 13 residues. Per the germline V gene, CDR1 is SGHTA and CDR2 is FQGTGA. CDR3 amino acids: CASSFGGANVLTF. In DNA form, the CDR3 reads TGTGCCAGCAGCTTCGGTGGGGCCAACGTCCTGACTTTC. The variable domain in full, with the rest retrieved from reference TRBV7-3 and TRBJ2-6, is GAGVSQTPSNKVTEKGKYVELRCDPISGHTALYWYRQSLGQGPEFLIYFQGTGAADDSGLPNDRFFAVRPEGSVSTLKIQRTERGDSAVYLCASSFGGANVLTFGAGSRLTVL.

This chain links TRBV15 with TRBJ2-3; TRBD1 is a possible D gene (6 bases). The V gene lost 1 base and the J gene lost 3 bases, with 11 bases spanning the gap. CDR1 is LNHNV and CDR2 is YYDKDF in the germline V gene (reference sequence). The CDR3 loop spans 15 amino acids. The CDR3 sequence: CATSRGDKRTDTQYF. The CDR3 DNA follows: TGTGCCACCAGCAGAGGGGACAAGAGAACAGATACGCAGTATTTT.

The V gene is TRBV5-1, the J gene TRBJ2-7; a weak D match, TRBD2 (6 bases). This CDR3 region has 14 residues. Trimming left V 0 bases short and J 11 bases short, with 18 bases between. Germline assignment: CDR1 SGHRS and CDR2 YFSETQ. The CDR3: CASSLGDSPAVEYF. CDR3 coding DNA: TGCGCCAGCAGCTTGGGGGACTCCCCCGCGGTGGAGTACTTC.